The rows below give T cell receptor beta chains drawn from one sample of a study of regulatory T cells in long-lasting Graves disease. TCRdb re-called the multiplex PCR reads with MiXCR, one entry per CDR3 protein. Of 400,000 to 500,000 distinct CDR3 sequences in the sample, roughly a fifth were seen once. Sequencing was performed on peripheral blood mononuclear cells (PBMCs), taken when the disease was refractory, from a patient treated with antithyroid drugs. The source is a female donor with Graves disease. CDR3s include the opening cysteine and the closing phenylalanine or tryptophan. The D gene is left open where the match is weak. Only some rows state a clone size, as once, few, many or a class for expanded clones.

>TRBV10-3|-|TRBJ1-5|few
TGTGCCATCAGGGACGGCAATGAGAAGCCCCAGCATTTT
CAIRDGNEKPQHF
>TRBV4-3|-|TRBJ1-2|-
TGCGCCAGCAGCCAAGATACGGGTCCCGTAGATGGCTACACCTTC
CASSQDTGPVDGYTF
>TRBV19|-|TRBJ1-1|-
TGTGCCAGTAGTATAACCCAGTGGGACACTGAAGCTTTCTTT
CASSITQWDTEAFF
>TRBV20-1|-|TRBJ2-5|few
TGCAGTGCTAGATGGCCCGGCGGGGAAGAGACCCAGTACTTC
CSARWPGGEETQYF
>TRBV29-1|TRBD1|TRBJ1-4|few
TGCAGCGTTGAAGTGACGGACAGGCTGTTTTTT
CSVEVTDRLFF
>TRBV9|-|TRBJ1-6|few
TGTGCCAGCAGCCCCAGTTGGGCGGTAGGGAATTCACCCCTCCACTTT
CASSPSWAVGNSPLHF
>TRBV6-5|-|TRBJ2-1|-
TGTGCCAGCAGTTACTCGAGGGAACTTGGAGGCGGTGAGCAGTTCTTC
CASSYSRELGGGEQFF
>TRBV7-8|-|TRBJ2-2|few
TGTGCCAGCAGAACCAGGGGGGGGAGCGGGGAGCTGTTTTTT
CASRTRGGSGELFF
>TRBV3-1|-|TRBJ2-7|many
TGTGCCAGCAGCCGAGATACCACAGGTGGATCCGTGCAGTACTTC
CASSRDTTGGSVQYF
>TRBV20-1|TRBD2|TRBJ2-2|-
TGCAGTGCTAGAGCGGGCGGGAGCCCGAGGACCGGGGAGCTGTTTTTT
CSARAGGSPRTGELFF
>TRBV10-3|TRBD2|TRBJ2-2|few
TGTGCCATCAGTCCTGGACTAGCGGGGCCGAACACCGGGGAGCTGTTTTTT
CAISPGLAGPNTGELFF
>TRBV7-8|-|TRBJ2-7|few
TGTGCCAGCAGCGGTGTGGCTGGGGAGCAGTACTTC
CASSGVAGEQYF
>TRBV4-1|TRBD2|TRBJ2-7|-
TGCGCCAGCAGCCAAGTAGCGGGTGCTGACTACGAGCAGTACTTC
CASSQVAGADYEQYF
>TRBV7-9|-|TRBJ2-5|-
TGTGCCAGCAGCGGACGGGACCCGGGGCTCGAGGGGACCCAGTACTTC
CASSGRDPGLEGTQYF
>TRBV6-1|-|TRBJ2-3|few
TGTGCCAGCAGTAATCGGGAGACTACGCAGTATTTT
CASSNRETTQYF
>TRBV7-2|-|TRBJ2-7|many
TGTGCCAGCAGCTTATTTAGCGCGGACTACGAGCAGTACTTC
CASSLFSADYEQYF
>TRBV28|-|TRBJ2-5|many
TGTGCCAGCAGTTCCCCAGACAGTTTCCAAGAGACCCAGTACTTC
CASSSPDSFQETQYF
>TRBV29-1|-|TRBJ1-1|few
TGCAGCGTTCGCCGGCCCTATGAGGCCACTGAAGCTTTCTTT
CSVRRPYEATEAFF
>TRBV20-1|TRBD1|TRBJ1-1|many
TGCAGTGCTTACGAGACAGGGTCCACTGAAGCTTTCTTT
CSAYETGSTEAFF
>TRBV7-2|TRBD2|TRBJ2-7|many
TGTGCCAGCAGCTTAGCTGGACTAGGGCTCGGGACCCACGAGCAGTACTTC
CASSLAGLGLGTHEQYF
>TRBV30|TRBD1|TRBJ1-2|few
TGTGCCTGGAGCCCGGGACAGGGATCGGGCTATGGCTACACCTTC
CAWSPGQGSGYGYTF
>TRBV28|TRBD1|TRBJ2-2|few
TGTGCCAGCAGCCAACGGGGACAGGCCTTCACCGGGGAGCTGTTTTTT
CASSQRGQAFTGELFF
>TRBV20-1|TRBD2|TRBJ2-1|-
TGCAGTGCTAGAGGACTAGCAGCCGTGCATGAGCAGTTCTTC
CSARGLAAVHEQFF
>TRBV7-7|TRBD2|TRBJ2-1|-
TGTGCTAGCAGCTTAGCGGGAGTGGGTGGCGAGCAGTTCTTC
CASSLAGVGGEQFF
>TRBV3-1|-|TRBJ1-6|many
TGTGCCAGCAGCCTAGGACAGTCACCCCTCCACTTT
CASSLGQSPLHF
>TRBV24-1|TRBD2|TRBJ2-5|many
TGTGCCACCAGTGATTTATCCCTAGCGGGAGATGGAGAGACCCAGTACTTC
CATSDLSLAGDGETQYF
>TRBV7-2|TRBD2|TRBJ2-2|-
TGTGCCAGCAGCTCCTTAAGCGGGGGGAACACCGGGGAGCTGTTTTTT
CASSSLSGGNTGELFF
>TRBV11-2|-|TRBJ2-4|-
TGTGCCAGCAGCCCCAATGATGAGGGGCTTCAGTACTTC
CASSPNDEGLQYF
>TRBV28|-|TRBJ1-2|many
TGTGCCAGCAGTCAAGTCCTAGAGGTTGGCTACACCTTC
CASSQVLEVGYTF
>TRBV30|-|TRBJ1-4|many
TGTGCCGCGGACCCCTCGGAGACAACCGTTGAAAAACTGTTTTTT
CAADPSETTVEKLFF
>TRBV28|TRBD1|TRBJ2-7|many
TGTGCCAGCAGTGAACCGGGACAGGGCTACGAGCAGTACTTC
CASSEPGQGYEQYF
>TRBV5-6|TRBD2|TRBJ2-7|many
TGTGCCAGCAGCGGGAGCGGGAGCTCCTACGAGCAGTACTTC
CASSGSGSSYEQYF
>TRBV19|-|TRBJ2-2|-
TGTGCCAGTATCGGGGGTTGGGGAACCGGGGAGCTGTTTTTT
CASIGGWGTGELFF
>TRBV28|-|TRBJ2-6|many
TGTGCCAGCACCCCTCGTGGAATTGGGGCCAACGTCCTGACTTTC
CASTPRGIGANVLTF
>TRBV28|-|TRBJ2-7|many
TGTGCCAGCCGGGACTGGAGCTCCTACGAGCAGTACTTC
CASRDWSSYEQYF
>TRBV28|-|TRBJ1-2|-
TGTGCCAGCAGTCCCCCTAGCTACACCTTC
CASSPPSYTF
>TRBV28|TRBD1|TRBJ1-2|many
TGTGCCAGCAGCCTGACAGGGGACTATGGCTACACCTTC
CASSLTGDYGYTF
>TRBV12-3/TRBV12-4|TRBD1|TRBJ1-4|many
TGTGCCAGCGGACCGGGACAGGGGAGCGAAAAACTGTTTTTT
CASGPGQGSEKLFF
>TRBV2|-|TRBJ2-7|many
TGTGCCTGTGACAGGAGCAAATACGAGCAGTACTTC
CACDRSKYEQYF
>TRBV10-3|TRBD1|TRBJ1-3|few
TGTGCCATCAGTCAGGGGGGGATCCCTGGAAACACCATATATTTT
CAISQGGIPGNTIYF
>TRBV28|TRBD1|TRBJ1-1|many
TGTGCCAGCGTGACAGGGAATGACAGTGAAGCTTTCTTT
CASVTGNDSEAFF
>TRBV24-1|TRBD2|TRBJ2-1|-
TGTGCCACCAGTGATTTGCAGAGTAGCGGGATCTACAATGAGCAGTTCTTC
CATSDLQSSGIYNEQFF
>TRBV28|TRBD2|TRBJ2-7|many
TGTGCCAGCAGCTCGACTAGCGGGCTTTCCTACGAGCAGTACTTC
CASSSTSGLSYEQYF
>TRBV6-2/TRBV6-3|TRBD1|TRBJ1-5|many
TGTGCCAGCAGTAAGGGACGACAGGGAGTCGGTCAGCCCCAGCATTTT
CASSKGRQGVGQPQHF
>TRBV6-2/TRBV6-3|-|TRBJ1-1|many
TGTGCCAGCAGTTACGTCCTAAGGGTCGGCACTGAAGCTTTCTTT
CASSYVLRVGTEAFF
>TRBV12-3/TRBV12-4|-|TRBJ1-3|-
TGTGCCAGCAGTTTTGGTGGGGACCTGACTAGAGGAAACACCATATATTTT
CASSFGGDLTRGNTIYF
>TRBV5-1|TRBD1|TRBJ1-1|once
TGCACCAGCAGCTTAGAGGGACAGGGGATGATGGACACTGAAGCTTTCTTT
CTSSLEGQGMMDTEAFF
>TRBV3-1|TRBD1|TRBJ1-5|few
TGTGCCAGCAGCCAAGGTACAGGGGGCGATCAGCCCCAGCATTTT
CASSQGTGGDQPQHF
>TRBV5-6|-|TRBJ2-4|many
TGTGCCAGCAGCTTGGCCCTCGGACTAGAGACAGGCATTCAGTACTTC
CASSLALGLETGIQYF
>TRBV7-2|-|TRBJ1-2|many
TGTGCCAGCAGCTTAGGGACTTCTAACTATGGCTACACCTTC
CASSLGTSNYGYTF
>TRBV7-9|-|TRBJ1-2|few
TGTGCCAGCAGCTTAATCGCTGCCGGGGCTAACTATGGCTACACCTTC
CASSLIAAGANYGYTF
>TRBV15|-|TRBJ2-6|-
TGTGCCACCGGCCCGGGACCCTATAAATCTGGGGCCAACGTCCTGACTTTC
CATGPGPYKSGANVLTF
>TRBV6-1|-|TRBJ2-7|-
TGTGCCACGGGGGACAGATACTACGAGCAGTACTTC
CATGDRYYEQYF
>TRBV7-9|TRBD1|TRBJ2-5|-
TGTGCCAGCAGCTTAGCGGTGACAGGGGAGACCCAGTACTTC
CASSLAVTGETQYF
>TRBV27|-|TRBJ1-2|many
TGTGCCAGCGGAGGAGGATCCCATTCCATTTTGAGTTACACCTTC
CASGGGSHSILSYTF
>TRBV7-9|-|TRBJ1-5|many
TGTGCCAGCAGCTCCTTAGTAACGAATCAGCCCCAGCATTTT
CASSSLVTNQPQHF
>TRBV28|TRBD1|TRBJ2-7|many
TGTGCCAGCAGATCCCCTGGACAGGGTGACTACGAGCAGTACTTC
CASRSPGQGDYEQYF
>TRBV11-2|TRBD1|TRBJ2-5|few
TGTGCCAGCAGCTTAGATCTGGGACAGGCCCAAGAGACCCAGTACTTC
CASSLDLGQAQETQYF
>TRBV28|TRBD1|TRBJ1-6|many
TGTGCCAGCAGTCGTTTACAGGGGTTTAATTCACCCCTCCACTTT
CASSRLQGFNSPLHF
>TRBV14|TRBD1|TRBJ2-7|-
TGTGCCAGCAGCTCGTCGCTACAGGGGTCTGAGGACGAGCAGTACTTC
CASSSSLQGSEDEQYF